This T cell receptor (beta chain) is drawn from a study of CD8 T cells in ankylosing spondylitis. From germline, CDR1 is SGDLS and CDR2 YYNGEE. CDR3 length: 12 residues. V was trimmed by 0 bases and J by 8 bases, leaving 6 bases between them. For TCR beta, libraries came from quantitative 5'-RACE with molecular barcodes. MiXCR, run by TCRdb on the 5' RACE reads, gives a single entry per CDR3 protein. The sample records 40,000 or so distinct CDR3 sequences, roughly 2.5% being singletons. Study conclusions and caveats: Clones linked to disease were reported to show significant enrichment in matched ankylosing spondylitis synovial fluid. Seemingly characteristic of ankylosing spondylitis blood was a TCR beta motif consisting of roughly 8 highly homologous variants. The disease-linked clones had a CD8+ phenotype and low blood frequencies.

This clonotype was recorded at least ten times. Its specificity is not known. The chain has TRBV9 and TRBJ2-1; D remains ambiguous. The sequence derives from a male donor with ankylosing spondylitis or in good health (not recorded which). The specimen sequenced was blood, either unsorted or a sorted T cell fraction (not recorded which). CDR3 protein: CASSVGAYEQFF. CDR3 nucleotides: TGTGCCAGCAGCGTAGGGGCCTATGAGCAGTTCTTC.